This entry features one TCR beta chain sequence. Its target antigen remains unknown. No much larger clone is present one base from it, and per-base qualities are unavailable. The data originate from a study of T cell changes during pregnancy in multiple sclerosis (dated by TCRdb to about 2019). Regarding the study in general: The study looked at changes in the T cell repertoire across pregnancy in women with multiple sclerosis.

The CDR3 numbers 13 residues from cysteine through phenylalanine. Of all the DNA, just the CDR3 is kept, 39 bases in frame from base 1. Germline trimming: 6 bases from V, 5 bases from J; junction bases outside gene matches: 4. CDR1 and CDR2 (SNHLY, FYNNEI) derive from the germline V gene. Libraries were made using the immunoSEQ multiplex PCR assay. Here the immuneACCESS table is served through TCRdb, limited to in-frame sequences with V and J called. Missing clones are a known gap in these copies; in checked studies unresolved V genes cover under half, and the rest lacks a known reason. The sample table shows approximately 85,000 clones, and 94% are seen once. The ten largest clones capture 2% to 3% of the sample.

This sequence was found in a female donor with multiple sclerosis, enrolled in a pregnancy study. This receptor chain uses TRBV2 and TRBJ2-5; 9 junctional bases match TRBD1. The source was peripheral blood, collected in the third trimester of pregnancy. At the DNA level, the sequence is TGTGCCAGCAGGCGGGACAGGGAGGAGACCCAGTACTTC. This yields the protein CASRRDREETQYF.